This entry concerns a single T cell receptor (beta chain). Using its own MiXCR run on the 5' RACE reads, TCRdb lists one record per CDR3 protein. The data show tens of thousands of distinct CDR3 sequences, with 27% seen just once and under 3% held by the top ten. This CDR3 has 12 residues. Trimming cost V 3 bases and J 3 bases, with 9 bases left between them. CDR1 is DFQATT and CDR2 is SNEGSKA in the germline V gene (reference sequence). Tregs were sorted as CD4+CD25+CD127-/low cells. The rearrangement links TRBV20-1 to TRBJ2-7; D may be TRBD2 (5 bases). The specimen was tumor-infiltrating Tregs sorted from the breast tumor. This TCR was sampled from a female donor with breast cancer. The CDR3 spells CSASLGDYEQYF. The CDR3, as DNA: TGCAGTGCTAGTTTGGGAGACTACGAGCAGTACTTC.